This record covers a single TCR beta chain. This entry is derived from a study of T cell responses to AZD1222 COVID-19 vaccine. The CDR3 consists of 15 residues. Trimming took 3 bases from V and 2 from J; bases not matched to a gene: 3. In germline, CDR1 is SGDLS, CDR2 YYNGEE. This table comes from immunoSEQ multiplex PCR, and its TCRdb copy is limited to in-frame clones, with some not included. The sample yields 120,000 or so clones, more than 85% seen once. The specimen comprised peripheral blood, sampled 28 days after the second AZD1222 dose. The rearrangement uses TRBV9 and TRBJ2-7; 12 bases fit TRBD2. The receptor was derived from an adult who received the AZD1222 COVID-19 vaccine. The CDR3 DNA reads as TGTGCCAGCAGCGCCGGACTAGCGGGGACCTACGAGCAGTACTTC. Translation gives CASSAGLAGTYEQYF. Drawing the rest from reference TRBV9 and TRBJ2-7, the complete variable domain is DSGVTQTPKHLITATGQRVTLRCSPRSGDLSVYWYQQSLDQGLQFLIQYYNGEERAKGNILERFSAQQFPDLHSELNLSSLELGDSALYFCASSAGLAGTYEQYFGPGTRLTVT.